The 14 T cell receptor beta chains below were found in one sample sequenced in a study of T cell repertoires in ileal Crohn's disease. Measured with immunoSEQ multiplex PCR; TCRdb has only the in-frame clones, and not every one. The data contain 12,000 to 15,000 clones, 70% to 90% of them singletons. The sequenced material came from ileal tissue. Receptors originate from an adult with Crohn's disease.

This CDR3 is CASSLALGYTEAFF. CDR3 DNA sequence: TGTGCCAGCAGTCTAGCCTTGGGGTACACTGAAGCTTTCTTT. The chain is built from TRBV27 and TRBJ1-1, with D uncertain. V gave up 5 bases and J gave up 3 bases, with 13 bases separating them. Germline V gene sequence: CDR1 MNHEY, CDR2 SMNVEV (reference sequence). This CDR3 region has 14 residues.

This CDR3 reads CAIRKRGGQEENTEAFF. CDR3 nucleotide sequence: TGTGCCATCCGGAAACGGGGGGGGCAAGAGGAGAACACTGAAGCTTTCTTT. J is TRBJ1-1 and V is TRBV10-3, with D possibly matching TRBD1 (6 bases). Germline V gene data show CDR1 as ENHRY and CDR2 as SYGVKD. The V gene lost 8 bases and the J gene lost 1 base, with 23 bases spanning the gap. The CDR3 is made up of 17 amino acids.

The chain couples TRBV12-5 to TRBJ2-1; 9 bases fit TRBD2. V lost 6 bases, J lost 9 bases, and 9 bases stayed unmatched. This CDR3 contains 14 residues. CDR1 is LGHNT, CDR2 FRNRAP, per germline. The CDR3 coding sequence is TGTGCTAGTGGATCCGGGACTAGCTTGGGTGAGCAGTTCTTC. Its protein product is CASGSGTSLGEQFF.

The chain couples TRBV29-1 to TRBJ2-7; TRBD2 is a possible D gene (6 bases). Trimming pared 2 bases from V and 0 bases from J, leaving 17 bases between. CDR1 is SQVTM, CDR2 ANQGSEA, per germline. This CDR3 comprises 16 residues. CDR3: CSVEISGSGSSYEQYF. In nucleotides, the CDR3 is TGCAGCGTTGAAATTTCTGGTAGCGGAAGCTCCTACGAGCAGTACTTC.

The V and J genes are TRBV19 and TRBJ1-1; D is ambiguous. CDR1 LNHDA and CDR2 SQIVND come from the germline V gene (reference sequence). The V and J ends lost 6 bases and 6 bases respectively, with 17 bases between them. CDR3 length: 14 residues. The CDR3 bases are TGTGCCAGTAGGCCCACAAGTCGGGTAGCTGAAGCTTTCTTT. Amino acids: CASRPTSRVAEAFF.

The rearrangement links TRBV28 to TRBJ1-5, with D uncertain. From germline, CDR1 is MDHEN and CDR2 SYDVKM. This CDR3 contains 15 residues. V lost 10 bases and J 2 bases, leaving 18 bases between the germline ends. The CDR3 region is CAIKLPSAGNQPQHF. The CDR3 nucleotides read TGTGCCATTAAACTCCCCTCGGCGGGCAATCAGCCCCAGCATTTT.

This chain uses TRBV28 with TRBJ2-2; possible D gene TRBD2, 6 bases. The CDR3 contains 16 residues. Trimming pared 5 bases from V and 7 bases from J, leaving 20 bases between. From germline, CDR1 is MDHEN and CDR2 SYDVKM. This CDR3 is CASSGRLEPSDGELFF. CDR3 nucleotide sequence: TGTGCCAGCAGTGGGAGACTAGAACCTTCGGACGGGGAGCTGTTTTTT.

The rearrangement joins TRBV27 to TRBJ1-4; no firm D call. Germline lookup yields CDR1 MNHEY and CDR2 SMNVEV (reference sequence). This CDR3 contains 15 residues. V lost 7 bases and J lost 4, with 16 bases in between. CDR3 sequence reads: CASTEGGRLNEKLFF. CDR3 DNA sequence: TGTGCCAGCACCGAAGGAGGGCGGCTTAATGAAAAACTGTTTTTT. The complete variable domain, with remaining parts taken from reference TRBV27 and TRBJ1-4, reads EAQVTQNPRYLITVTGKKLTVTCSQNMNHEYMSWYRQDPGLGLRQIYYSMNVEVTDKGDVPEGYKVSRKEKRNFPLILESPSPNQTSLYFCASTEGGRLNEKLFFGSGTQLSVL.

The rearrangement joins TRBV5-1 to TRBJ2-5, with TRBD2 matching 12 bases. Germline CDR1 SGHRS, CDR2 YFSETQ. CDR3 length: 16 residues. Trimming at V came to 8 bases and at J to 0 bases, leaving 8 bases not matched to a gene. For the CDR3, the DNA is TGCGCCAGTATTCCTGGACTAGCGGGGTACCAAGAGACCCAGTACTTC. It yields the protein CASIPGLAGYQETQYF.

The chain carries TRBV7-6 and TRBJ1-1; 10 nucleotides agree with TRBD1. With 5 bases clipped from V and 4 bases from J, the junction kept 1 base outside the gene matches. The CDR3 totals 13 residues. Germline V lookup: CDR1 SGHVS, CDR2 FNYEAQ. The CDR3 is CASSRTGGTEAFF. Here the CDR3 DNA reads TGTGCCAGCAGCCGGACAGGGGGCACTGAAGCTTTCTTT.

This clone was observed once. This rearrangement joins TRBV5-1 to TRBJ2-1; TRBD2 aligns across 8 bases. There are 14 residues in the CDR3. Per germline, CDR1 SGHRS and CDR2 YFSETQ. Unmatched junction bases numbered 7, after V lost 4 bases and J lost 7 bases. CDR3 sequence (DNA): TGCGCCAGCAGCGCGGGACTAGAGATAAATGAGCAGTTCTTC. Translation: CASSAGLEINEQFF.

V is TRBV6-5 and J is TRBJ2-5; a weak D match, TRBD1 (6 bases). The assigned J gene may be wrong: the sequence end matches TRBJ2-7 better. Germline V gene sequence: CDR1 MNHEY, CDR2 SVGAGI. The CDR3 totals 12 residues. CDR3 coding DNA: TGTGCCAGCAGTAGGGGGTCCTACGAGCAGTACTTC. This translates into CASSRGSYEQYF.

The chain joins TRBV9 to TRBJ2-1; perhaps TRBD2 as D (6 bases). V lost 3 bases and J 8 bases, leaving 18 bases between the germline ends. The germline V gene encodes CDR1 SGDLS and CDR2 YYNGEE. CDR3 length: 15 amino acids. The CDR3 bases are TGTGCCAGCAGCGCCTTCAACCGGGAGATCCATGAGCAGTTCTTC. Its protein product is CASSAFNREIHEQFF.

This clone appeared a few times. The chain combines TRBV28 with TRBJ2-1; possible D gene TRBD2, 5 bases. This CDR3 has 13 amino acids. The V gene lost 6 bases and the J gene lost 2 bases, with 8 bases spanning the gap. Germline V gene data show CDR1 as MDHEN and CDR2 as SYDVKM. The CDR3 nucleotides are TGTGCCAGCAGCCCCGGGACCTACAATGAGCAGTTCTTC. It translates to CASSPGTYNEQFF. Based on the CDR3 plus reference TRBV28 and TRBJ2-1, the full variable domain is DVKVTQSSRYLVKRTGEKVFLECVQDMDHENMFWYRQDPGLGLRLIYFSYDVKMKEKGDIPEGYSVSREKKERFSLILESASTNQTSMYLCASSPGTYNEQFFGPGTRLTVL.